This T cell receptor beta chain was profiled in a study of T cell repertoires in cytomegalovirus infection. Across the whole study: A matching HLA type, together with CMV infection, was signaled by public TCR beta signatures. Findings of the study overall: The cumulative frequency of public TCR beta families distinguished individuals who carried CMV together with the relevant HLA. In two of eight donors, the top clonotype was HLA-C-restricted CMV-specific.

As regards this clonotype: The antigen is unknown.

Germline values: CDR1 PRHDT, CDR2 FYEKMQ (reference sequence). This CDR3 is 14 amino acids long. Trimming shortened V by 7 bases and J by 7 bases, and 19 bases separated the two germline ends. TCRdb re-called the reads with MiXCR, one entry per CDR3 protein. Of 500,000 to 600,000 distinct CDR3 sequences in the sample, 15% to 20% were seen once. The chain combines TRBV13 with TRBJ1-2, with D possibly being TRBD1 (5 bases). This TCR was recovered from a human donor in good health (CMV status not recorded). Some clones in this sample may be carry-over from other donors' samples. Sequenced: CD8+ T cells from PBMCs. CDR3 protein: CASTPPGARAGYTF. The CDR3 DNA sequence: TGTGCCAGCACCCCCCCTGGGGCGCGGGCTGGCTACACCTTC.